This record looks at one T cell receptor beta chain sequence and its context. Its target is unknown. The sorted Tregs were CD4+CD25+CD127-/low cells. Findings and caveats of the study: Tumor-infiltrating Treg TCR alpha and beta sequences overlapped most with tumor naive CD4+ T cells, then blood naive. The TCR gene usage of tumor memory CD4+ T cells clustered together with blood and lymph node memory CD4+ cells and with lymph node naive CD4+ cells. Larger-cohort validation covered only one TCR beta V-J rearrangement.

Full-length variable regions came from constant-region reverse primers plus semi-nested Nested Universal Primer A PCR. In TCRdb, the 5' RACE reads were re-called with MiXCR into one record per CDR3 protein. Altogether about 57,000 distinct CDR3 sequences are present, more than 25% being singletons, with the ten largest covering roughly 2.2%. This CDR3 comprises 16 residues. CDR1 SGHNT and CDR2 YENEEA come from the germline V gene. Trimming removed 3 bases at V and 10 bases at J, with 21 bases between. The chain joins TRBV11-3 to TRBJ2-2; D is unclear. The sample consisted of tumor-infiltrating Tregs sorted from the breast tumor. The TCR sequence derives from a female donor with breast cancer. The CDR3 region has the DNA TGTGCCAGCAGCTTCGACGGCAGAGATGGGTCGGAGGAGCTGTTTTTT. Protein sequence: CASSFDGRDGSEELFF.